This T cell receptor (beta chain) was obtained from a study of shared clonotypes between healthy human individuals. Remarks on this clone: This may be a read error, as it is one base from a much larger clone.

This CDR3 is built from 12 residues. Germline CDR1 SGHNT, CDR2 YYREEE (reference sequence). Deletions cut 2 bases from V and 1 base from J, with 3 bases between. Positive CCR7 selection of CD45RO-negative cells yielded the naive CD8 cells, and terminally differentiated effector memory CD45RA+ cells were excluded. Clones were read by immunoSEQ multiplex PCR, and TCRdb kept only the in-frame ones, dropping some. The table records under 850,000 clones, 80% to 95% of them present only once. The sample taken for sequencing was naive CD8+ T cells sorted from blood. The rearrangement links TRBV5-4 to TRBJ1-1; no definite D call. This TCR was sampled from a man in his thirties or forties in good health. Here the CDR3 DNA reads TGTGCCAGCAGCTTTGGGAACACTGAAGCTTTCTTT. As protein: CASSFGNTEAFF.